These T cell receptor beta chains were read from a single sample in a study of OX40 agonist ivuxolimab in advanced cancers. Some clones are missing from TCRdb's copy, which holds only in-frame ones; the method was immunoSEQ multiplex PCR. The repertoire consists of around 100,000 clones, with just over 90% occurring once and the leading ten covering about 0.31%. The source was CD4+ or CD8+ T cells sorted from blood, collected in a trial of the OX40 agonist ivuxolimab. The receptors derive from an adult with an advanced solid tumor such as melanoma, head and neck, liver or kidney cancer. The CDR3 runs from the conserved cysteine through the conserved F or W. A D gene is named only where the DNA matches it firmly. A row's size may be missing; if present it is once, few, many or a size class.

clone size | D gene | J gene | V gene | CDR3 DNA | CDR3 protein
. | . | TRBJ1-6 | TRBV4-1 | TGCGCCAGCAGCACTCAACAGGGCTTCAATTCACCCCTCCACTTT | CASSTQQGFNSPLHF
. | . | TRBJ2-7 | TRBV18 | TGTGCCAGCTCACCACAGCGGTCCTACGAGCAGTACTTC | CASSPQRSYEQYF
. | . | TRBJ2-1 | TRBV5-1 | TGCGCCAGCACCCGTGAGCAGGGGGGGTACAATGAGCAGTTCTTC | CASTREQGGYNEQFF
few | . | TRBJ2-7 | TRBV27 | TGTGCCAGCAGGCCACAGGGCAGGGTCTACGAGCAGTACTTC | CASRPQGRVYEQYF
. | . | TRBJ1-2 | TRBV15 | TGTGCCACCAGCACCTCCCCCGGAGGGTTAGCTAACTATGGCTACACCTTC | CATSTSPGGLANYGYTF
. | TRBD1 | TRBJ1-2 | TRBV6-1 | TGTGCCAGCAGTGATCGGGCAGGGGGTAACTATGGCTACACCTTC | CASSDRAGGNYGYTF
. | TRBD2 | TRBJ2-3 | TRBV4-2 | TGTGCCAGCAGCCGATTGACTAGCGGCGGCACAGATACGCAGTATTTT | CASSRLTSGGTDTQYF
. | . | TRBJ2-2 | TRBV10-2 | TGCGCCAGCAGTGACCGGCTGCCAAACACCGGGGAGCTGTTTTTT | CASSDRLPNTGELFF
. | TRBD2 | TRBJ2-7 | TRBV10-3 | TGTGCCATCAGTTTAAGTTCGGCTAGCGGGGGCCTAGTTACGGAGCAGTACTTC | CAISLSSASGGLVTEQYF
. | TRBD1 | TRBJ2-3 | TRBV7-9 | TGTGCCAGCAGCTTAAGGACAGGGACAGGGTCGGCAGATACGCAGTATTTT | CASSLRTGTGSADTQYF
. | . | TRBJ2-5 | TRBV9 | TGTGCCAGCAGCGTAGCGGTTGGGAACCAAGAGACCCAGTACTTC | CASSVAVGNQETQYF
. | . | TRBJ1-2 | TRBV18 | TGTGCCAGCTCACCACGGCAGGGCCCTGGCTACACCTTC | CASSPRQGPGYTF
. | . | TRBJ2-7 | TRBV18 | TGTGCCAGCTCACCACCACGTGGACCTTACGAGCAGTACTTC | CASSPPRGPYEQYF
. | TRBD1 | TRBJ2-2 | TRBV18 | TGTGCCAGCTCAATCGGTGTCGGGACAGGCCGTCCCGGGGAGCTGTTTTTT | CASSIGVGTGRPGELFF
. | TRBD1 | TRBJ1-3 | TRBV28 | TGTGCCAGCACAAGGGACAGGGCGGCTGGAAACACCATATATTTT | CASTRDRAAGNTIYF
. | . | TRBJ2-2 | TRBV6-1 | TGTGCCAGCAGTGAATTGACAGGGAACACCGGGGAGCTGTTTTTT | CASSELTGNTGELFF
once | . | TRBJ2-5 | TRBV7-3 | TGTGCCAGCAGCTTAAGAGGTACAGGGAGGCAGACCCAGTACTTC | CASSLRGTGRQTQYF
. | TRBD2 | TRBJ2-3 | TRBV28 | TGTGCCAGCAGTCCCCTGGGCGGGAGGATCCCAGATACGCAGTATTTT | CASSPLGGRIPDTQYF
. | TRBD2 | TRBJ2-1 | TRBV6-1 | TGTGCCAGCAATTCGGCTAGCGGGAACTACAATGAGCAGTTCTTC | CASNSASGNYNEQFF
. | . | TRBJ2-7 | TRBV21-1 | TGTGCCAGCAGCAAAGAGAGGCTAGTTGGCGAGCAGTACTTC | CASSKERLVGEQYF
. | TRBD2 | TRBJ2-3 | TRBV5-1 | TGCGCCAGCAGCAAGAGCGGGGCTGGAGATACGCAGTATTTT | CASSKSGAGDTQYF
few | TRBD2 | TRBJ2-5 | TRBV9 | TGTGCCAGCAGCGTAGCCCCGAGGGAGGGACTAGAGACCCAGTACTTC | CASSVAPREGLETQYF
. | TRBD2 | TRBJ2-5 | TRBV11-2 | TGTGCCAGCAGCCGCGGTTTTGGTCGGACTAGGGGTATGGGAGAGACCCAGTACTTC | CASSRGFGRTRGMGETQYF
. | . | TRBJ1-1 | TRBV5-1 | TGCGCCAGCAGCTTGGATGGTGTGACGAACACTGAAGCTTTCTTT | CASSLDGVTNTEAFF
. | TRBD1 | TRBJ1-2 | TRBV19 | TGTGCCAGTAGTAGGGGACAGGGAGTCTATGGCTACACCTTC | CASSRGQGVYGYTF
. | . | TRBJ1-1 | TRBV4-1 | TGCGCCAGCGGCCAAGTCCGGGGGGGCAACACTGAAGCTTTCTTT | CASGQVRGGNTEAFF
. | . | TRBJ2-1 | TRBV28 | TGTGCCAGCAGTTCCCCGGTGGCAGGGGCCCACAATGAGCAGTTCTTC | CASSSPVAGAHNEQFF
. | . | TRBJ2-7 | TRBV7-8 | TGTGCCAGCAGCTCCGGACGCGGTTACGAGCAGTACTTC | CASSSGRGYEQYF
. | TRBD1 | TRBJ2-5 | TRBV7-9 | TGTGCCAGCAGCCAGAGACAGGGGTCGGGAGAGACCCAGTACTTC | CASSQRQGSGETQYF
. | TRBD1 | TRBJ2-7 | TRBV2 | TGTGCCAGCAGAAGACAGGGCAGGTCCTACGAGCAGTACTTC | CASRRQGRSYEQYF
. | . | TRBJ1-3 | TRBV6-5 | TGTGCCAGCAGACAGGGTACCGCGTCTGGAAACACCATATATTTT | CASRQGTASGNTIYF